This TCR beta chain was identified during a study of glioma-infiltrating T cells after dendritic cell vaccination. Sequencing used immunoSEQ multiplex PCR; TCRdb keeps in-frame clones, though not all of them. The sample consists of about 67,000 clones, around 86% of them appearing once. This CDR3 is built from 15 residues. The V gene's germline CDR1 is SQVTM and CDR2 ANQGSEA. The germline V and J ends were trimmed by 6 bases and 0 bases, with 14 bases remaining between them. The material sequenced was blood, taken before dendritic cell vaccination. The TCR originated in a human donor with glioblastoma. The rearrangement links TRBV29-1 to TRBJ2-2; possible D gene TRBD2, 5 bases. CDR3 sequence (DNA): TGCAGCGTCCCTTGGTGGGAGACGAACACCGGGGAGCTGTTTTTT. It codes for CSVPWWETNTGELFF.